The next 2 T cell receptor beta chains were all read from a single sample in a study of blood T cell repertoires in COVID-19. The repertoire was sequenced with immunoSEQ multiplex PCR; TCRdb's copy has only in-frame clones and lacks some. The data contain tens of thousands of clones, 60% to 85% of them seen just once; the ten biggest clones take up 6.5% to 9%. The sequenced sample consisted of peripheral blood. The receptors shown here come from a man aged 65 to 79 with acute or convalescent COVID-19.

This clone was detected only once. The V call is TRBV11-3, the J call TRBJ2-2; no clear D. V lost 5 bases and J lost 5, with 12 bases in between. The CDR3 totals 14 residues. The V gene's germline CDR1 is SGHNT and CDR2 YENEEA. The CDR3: CASSQEARTGELFF. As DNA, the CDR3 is TGTGCCAGCAGCCAAGAGGCTAGAACCGGGGAGCTGTTTTTT.

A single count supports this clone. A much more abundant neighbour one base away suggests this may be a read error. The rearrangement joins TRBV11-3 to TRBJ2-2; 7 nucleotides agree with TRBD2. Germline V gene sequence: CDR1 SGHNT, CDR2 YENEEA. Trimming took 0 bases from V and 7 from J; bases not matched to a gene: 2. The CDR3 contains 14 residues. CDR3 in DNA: TGTGCCAGCAGCTTAGAAGGGGAGGGCGGGGAGCTGTTTTTT. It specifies CASSLEGEGGELFF.